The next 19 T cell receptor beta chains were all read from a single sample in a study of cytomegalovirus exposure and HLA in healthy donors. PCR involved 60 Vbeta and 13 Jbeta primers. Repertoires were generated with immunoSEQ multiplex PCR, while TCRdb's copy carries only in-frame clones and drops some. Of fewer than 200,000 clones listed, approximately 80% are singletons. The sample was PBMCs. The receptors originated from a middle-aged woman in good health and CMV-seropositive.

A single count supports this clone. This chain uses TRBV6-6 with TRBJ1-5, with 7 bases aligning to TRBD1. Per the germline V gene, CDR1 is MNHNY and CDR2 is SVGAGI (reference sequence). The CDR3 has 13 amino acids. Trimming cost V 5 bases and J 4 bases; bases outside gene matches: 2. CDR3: CASSGRGNQPQHF. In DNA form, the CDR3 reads TGTGCCAGCAGTGGCAGGGGGAATCAGCCCCAGCATTTT.

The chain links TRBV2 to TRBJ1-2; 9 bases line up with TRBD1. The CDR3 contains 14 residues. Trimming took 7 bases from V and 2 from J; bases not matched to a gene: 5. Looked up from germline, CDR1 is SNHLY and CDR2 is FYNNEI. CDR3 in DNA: TGTGCCAGCAACCGGGACAGGGAAAACTATGGCTACACCTTC. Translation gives CASNRDRENYGYTF.

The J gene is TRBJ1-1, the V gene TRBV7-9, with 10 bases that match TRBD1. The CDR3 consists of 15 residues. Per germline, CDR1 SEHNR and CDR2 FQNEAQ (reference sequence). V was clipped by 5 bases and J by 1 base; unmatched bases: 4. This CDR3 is CASSTRTGGNTEAFF. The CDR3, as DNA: TGTGCCAGCAGCACTCGGACAGGGGGGAACACTGAAGCTTTCTTT.

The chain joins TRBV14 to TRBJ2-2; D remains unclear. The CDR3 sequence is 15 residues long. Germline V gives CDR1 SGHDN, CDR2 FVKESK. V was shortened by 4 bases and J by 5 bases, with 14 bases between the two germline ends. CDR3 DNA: TGTGCCAGCAGCCTCGGAAATATGGAGACCGGGGAGCTGTTTTTT. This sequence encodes CASSLGNMETGELFF. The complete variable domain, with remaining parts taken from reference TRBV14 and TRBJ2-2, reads EAGVTQFPSHSVIEKGQTVTLRCDPISGHDNLYWYRRVMGKEIKFLLHFVKESKQDESGMPNNRFLAERTGGTYSTLKVQPAELEDSGVYFCASSLGNMETGELFFGEGSRLTVL.

The CDR3 coding sequence is TGTGCCAGCAGCCAGCGGGGAATCGGGTTGAACACCGGGGAGCTGTTTTTT. This sequence encodes CASSQRGIGLNTGELFF. This chain connects TRBV11-2 to TRBJ2-2, with TRBD2 identical over 7 bases. Germline CDR1 SGHAT, CDR2 FQNNGV. The CDR3 covers 17 residues. After removal of 5 bases from V and 1 base from J, the junction contained 10 bases not matched to a gene.

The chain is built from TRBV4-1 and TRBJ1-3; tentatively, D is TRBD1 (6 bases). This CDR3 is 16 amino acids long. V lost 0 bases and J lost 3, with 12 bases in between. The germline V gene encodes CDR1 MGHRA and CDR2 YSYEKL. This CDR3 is CASSQDPGANGNTIYF. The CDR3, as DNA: TGCGCCAGCAGCCAAGATCCAGGGGCAAATGGAAACACCATATATTTT.

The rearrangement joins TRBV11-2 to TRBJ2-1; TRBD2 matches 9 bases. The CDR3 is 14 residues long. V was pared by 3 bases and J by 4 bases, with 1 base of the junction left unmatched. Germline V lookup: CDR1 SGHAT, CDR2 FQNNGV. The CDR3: CASSLTSGYNEQFF. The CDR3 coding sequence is TGTGCCAGCAGCTTGACTAGCGGTTACAATGAGCAGTTCTTC.

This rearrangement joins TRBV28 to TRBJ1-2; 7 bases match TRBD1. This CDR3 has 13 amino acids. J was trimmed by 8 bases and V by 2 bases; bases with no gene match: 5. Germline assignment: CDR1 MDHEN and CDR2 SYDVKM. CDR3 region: CASSLSSDRGYTF. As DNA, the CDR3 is TGTGCCAGCAGTTTAAGTTCGGACAGGGGCTACACCTTC.

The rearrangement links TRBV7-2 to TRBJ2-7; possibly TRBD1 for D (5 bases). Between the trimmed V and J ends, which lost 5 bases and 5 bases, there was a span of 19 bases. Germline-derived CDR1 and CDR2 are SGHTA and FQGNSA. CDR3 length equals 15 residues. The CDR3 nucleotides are TGTGCCAGCAGCAAAGTGACAGACTCCAACCACGAGCAGTACTTC. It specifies CASSKVTDSNHEQYF.

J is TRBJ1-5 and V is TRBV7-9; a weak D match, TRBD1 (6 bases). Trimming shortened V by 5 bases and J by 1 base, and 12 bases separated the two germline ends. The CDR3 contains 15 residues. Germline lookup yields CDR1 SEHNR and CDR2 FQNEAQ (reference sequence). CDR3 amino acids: CASSPQGQSNQPQHF. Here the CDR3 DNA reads TGTGCCAGCAGCCCCCAGGGGCAGAGCAATCAGCCCCAGCATTTT.

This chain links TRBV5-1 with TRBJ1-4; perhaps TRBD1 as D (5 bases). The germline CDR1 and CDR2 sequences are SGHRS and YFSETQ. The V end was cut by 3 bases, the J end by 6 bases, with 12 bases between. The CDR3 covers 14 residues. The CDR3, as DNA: TGCGCCAGCAGCTCCCGACAGCCCCATGAAAAACTGTTTTTT. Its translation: CASSSRQPHEKLFF.

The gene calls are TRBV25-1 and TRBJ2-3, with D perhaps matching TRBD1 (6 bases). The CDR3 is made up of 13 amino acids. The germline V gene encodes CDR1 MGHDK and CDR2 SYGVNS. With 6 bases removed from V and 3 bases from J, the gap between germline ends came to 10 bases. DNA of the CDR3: TGTGCCAGCAGGGAACAGGGAACAGATACGCAGTATTTT. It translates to CASREQGTDTQYF.

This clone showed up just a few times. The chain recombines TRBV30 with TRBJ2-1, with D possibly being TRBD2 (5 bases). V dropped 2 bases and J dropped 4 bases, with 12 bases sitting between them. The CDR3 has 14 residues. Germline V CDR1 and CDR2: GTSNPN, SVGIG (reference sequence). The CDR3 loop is CAWSTGNPYNEQFF. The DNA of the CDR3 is TGTGCCTGGAGTACCGGGAACCCATACAATGAGCAGTTCTTC.

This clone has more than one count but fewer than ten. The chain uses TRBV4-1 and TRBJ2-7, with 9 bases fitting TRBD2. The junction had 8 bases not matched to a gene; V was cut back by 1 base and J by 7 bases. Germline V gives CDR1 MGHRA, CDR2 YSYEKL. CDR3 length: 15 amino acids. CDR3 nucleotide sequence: TGCGCCAGCAGCCAAGGACTAGCGGAGTGGGGTGAGCAGTACTTC. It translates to CASSQGLAEWGEQYF.

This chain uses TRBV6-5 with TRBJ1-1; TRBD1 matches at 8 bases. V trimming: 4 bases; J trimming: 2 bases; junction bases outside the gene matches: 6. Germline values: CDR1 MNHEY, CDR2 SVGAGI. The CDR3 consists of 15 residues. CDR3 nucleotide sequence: TGTGCCAGCAGTTCAGGGGGGACAGGAAACACTGAAGCTTTCTTT. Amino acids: CASSSGGTGNTEAFF.

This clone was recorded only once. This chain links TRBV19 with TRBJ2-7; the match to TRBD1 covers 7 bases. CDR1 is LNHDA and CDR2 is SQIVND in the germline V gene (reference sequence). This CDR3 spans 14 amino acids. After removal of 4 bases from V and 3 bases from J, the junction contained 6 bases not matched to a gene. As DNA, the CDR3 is TGTGCCAGTAGTAACCCAGGGGACAGCTACGAGCAGTACTTC. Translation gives CASSNPGDSYEQYF. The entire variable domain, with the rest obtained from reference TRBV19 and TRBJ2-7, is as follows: DGGITQSPKYLFRKEGQNVTLSCEQNLNHDAMYWYRQDPGQGLRLIYYSQIVNDFQKGDIAEGYSVSREKKESFPLTVTSAQKNPTAFYLCASSNPGDSYEQYFGPGTRLTVT.

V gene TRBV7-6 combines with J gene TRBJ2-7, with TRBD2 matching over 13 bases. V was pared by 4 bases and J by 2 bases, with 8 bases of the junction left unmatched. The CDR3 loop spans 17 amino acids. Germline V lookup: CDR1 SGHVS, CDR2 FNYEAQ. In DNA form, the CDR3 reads TGTGCCAGCAGCTCACGATCGGGACTAGCGGGGCCCTACGAGCAGTACTTC. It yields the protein CASSSRSGLAGPYEQYF.

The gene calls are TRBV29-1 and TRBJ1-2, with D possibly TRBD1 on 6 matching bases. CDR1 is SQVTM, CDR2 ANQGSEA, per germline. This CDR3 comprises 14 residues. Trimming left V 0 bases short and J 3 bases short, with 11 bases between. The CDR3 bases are TGCAGCGTTGAAGATCTTCCAGGGGACTATGGCTACACCTTC. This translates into CSVEDLPGDYGYTF.

The CDR3 nucleotides read TGCGCCAGCAGCTTGTTCGAGACAGGGGGAAGCACTGAAGCTTTCTTT. Translating gives CASSLFETGGSTEAFF. The rearrangement joins TRBV5-1 to TRBJ1-1; 9 bases agree with TRBD1. V shed 1 base, J shed 4 bases, and the junction held 8 bases outside the gene matches. Looked up from germline, CDR1 is SGHRS and CDR2 is YFSETQ. The length of the CDR3 is 16 residues.